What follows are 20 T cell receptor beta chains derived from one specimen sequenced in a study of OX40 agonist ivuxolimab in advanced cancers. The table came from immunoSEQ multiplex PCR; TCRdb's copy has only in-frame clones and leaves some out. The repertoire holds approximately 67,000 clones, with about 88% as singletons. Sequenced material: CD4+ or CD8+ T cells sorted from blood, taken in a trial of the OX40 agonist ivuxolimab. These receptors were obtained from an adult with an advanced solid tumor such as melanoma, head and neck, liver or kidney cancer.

CDR3 nucleotides: TGTGCCAGCAGCCCCACGGGGACCCCGGAGACCCAGTACTTC. Translation gives CASSPTGTPETQYF. The gene calls are TRBV2 and TRBJ2-5; D could derive from TRBD1 or TRBD2 (5 bases each). The CDR3 is 14 amino acids. Germline CDR1 SNHLY, CDR2 FYNNEI. Between the trimmed V and J ends, which lost 6 bases and 5 bases, there was a span of 16 bases.

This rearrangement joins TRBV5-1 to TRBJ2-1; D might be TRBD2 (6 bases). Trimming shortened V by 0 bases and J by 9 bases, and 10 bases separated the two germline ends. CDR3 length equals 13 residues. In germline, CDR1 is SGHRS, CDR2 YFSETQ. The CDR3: CASSLVAEGEQFF. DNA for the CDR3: TGCGCCAGCAGCTTGGTAGCGGAAGGTGAGCAGTTCTTC.

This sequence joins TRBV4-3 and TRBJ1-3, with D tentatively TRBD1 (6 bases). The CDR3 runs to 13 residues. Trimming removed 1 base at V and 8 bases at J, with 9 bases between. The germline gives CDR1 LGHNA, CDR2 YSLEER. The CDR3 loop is CASSQVHRDTIYF. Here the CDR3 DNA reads TGCGCCAGCAGCCAAGTCCACAGGGACACCATATATTTT.

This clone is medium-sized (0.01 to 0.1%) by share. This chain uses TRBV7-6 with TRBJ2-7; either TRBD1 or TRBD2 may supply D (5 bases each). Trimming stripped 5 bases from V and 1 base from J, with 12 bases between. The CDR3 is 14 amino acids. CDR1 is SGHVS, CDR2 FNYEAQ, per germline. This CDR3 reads CASSPGRTSYEQYF. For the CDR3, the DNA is TGTGCCAGCAGCCCGGGACGGACGTCCTACGAGCAGTACTTC.

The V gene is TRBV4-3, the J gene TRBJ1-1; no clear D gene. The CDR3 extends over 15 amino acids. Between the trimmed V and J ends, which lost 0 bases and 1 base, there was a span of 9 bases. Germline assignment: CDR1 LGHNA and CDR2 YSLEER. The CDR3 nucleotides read TGCGCCAGCAGCCAAGATTTACACCCGAACACTGAAGCTTTCTTT. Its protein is CASSQDLHPNTEAFF.

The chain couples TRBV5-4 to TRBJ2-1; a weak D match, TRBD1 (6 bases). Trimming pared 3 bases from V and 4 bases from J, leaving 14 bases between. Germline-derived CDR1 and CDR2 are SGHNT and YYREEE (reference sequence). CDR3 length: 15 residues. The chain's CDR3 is CASSSNIQGYNEQFF. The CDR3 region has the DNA TGTGCCAGCAGCTCAAACATACAGGGTTACAATGAGCAGTTCTTC.

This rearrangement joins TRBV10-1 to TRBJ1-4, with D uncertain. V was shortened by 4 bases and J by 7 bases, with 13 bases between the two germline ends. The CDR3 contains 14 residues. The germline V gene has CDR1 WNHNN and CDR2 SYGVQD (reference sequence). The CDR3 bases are TGCGCCAGCAGTGTCGAGGGATCCAGTGAAAAACTGTTTTTT. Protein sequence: CASSVEGSSEKLFF.

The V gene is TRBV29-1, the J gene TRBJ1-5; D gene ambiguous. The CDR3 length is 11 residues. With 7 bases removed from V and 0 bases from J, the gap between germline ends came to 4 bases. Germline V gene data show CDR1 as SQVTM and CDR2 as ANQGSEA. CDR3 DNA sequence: TGCAGCGGTTGTAGCAATCAGCCCCAGCATTTT. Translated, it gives CSGCSNQPQHF.

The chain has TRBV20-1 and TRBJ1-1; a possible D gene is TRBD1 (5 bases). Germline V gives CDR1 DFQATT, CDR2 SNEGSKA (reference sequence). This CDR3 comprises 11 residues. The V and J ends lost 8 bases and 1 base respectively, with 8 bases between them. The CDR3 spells CSFRENTEAFF. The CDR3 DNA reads TGCAGTTTCAGGGAGAACACTGAAGCTTTCTTT.

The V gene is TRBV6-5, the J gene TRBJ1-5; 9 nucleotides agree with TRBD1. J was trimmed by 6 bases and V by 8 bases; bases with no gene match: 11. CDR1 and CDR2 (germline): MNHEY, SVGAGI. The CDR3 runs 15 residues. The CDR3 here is CASAQNRGLGQPQHF. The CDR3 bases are TGTGCCAGCGCACAAAACAGGGGGCTTGGTCAGCCCCAGCATTTT.

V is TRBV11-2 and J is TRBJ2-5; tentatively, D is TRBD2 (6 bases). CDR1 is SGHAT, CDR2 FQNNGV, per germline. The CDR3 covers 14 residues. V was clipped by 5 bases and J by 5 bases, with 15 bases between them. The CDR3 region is CASSLPSGRETQYF. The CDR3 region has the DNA TGTGCCAGCAGCCTCCCATCGGGGAGGGAGACCCAGTACTTC.

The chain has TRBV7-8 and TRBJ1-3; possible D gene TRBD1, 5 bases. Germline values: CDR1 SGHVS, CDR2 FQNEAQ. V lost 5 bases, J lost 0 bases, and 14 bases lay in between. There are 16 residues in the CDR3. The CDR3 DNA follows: TGTGCCAGCAGCACGGGACTCCAGAGCTCTGGAAACACCATATATTTT. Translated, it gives CASSTGLQSSGNTIYF.

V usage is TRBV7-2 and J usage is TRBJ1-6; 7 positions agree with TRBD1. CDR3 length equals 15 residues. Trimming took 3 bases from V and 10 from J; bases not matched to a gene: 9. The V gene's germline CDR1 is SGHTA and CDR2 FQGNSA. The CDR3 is CASSFRGQFGSPLHF. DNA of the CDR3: TGTGCCAGCAGCTTTAGGGGACAGTTCGGGTCACCCCTCCACTTT.

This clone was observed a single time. The CDR3 DNA reads TGTGCCAGCAGCTCGTGGGGGACACGGGGGACTGGCTACACCTTC. Its translation: CASSSWGTRGTGYTF. The rearrangement uses TRBV5-5 and TRBJ1-2; a weak D match, TRBD1 (6 bases). The V gene's germline CDR1 is SGHKS and CDR2 YYEKEE (reference sequence). V was trimmed by 3 bases and J by 7 bases, leaving 19 bases between them. This CDR3 has 15 residues.

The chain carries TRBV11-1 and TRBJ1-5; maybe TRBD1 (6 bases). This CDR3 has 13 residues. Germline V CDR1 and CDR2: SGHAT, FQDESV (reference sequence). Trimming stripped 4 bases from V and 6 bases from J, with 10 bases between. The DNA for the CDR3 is TGTGCCAGCAGCTCGGACAGCGGTCAGCCCCAGCATTTT. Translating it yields CASSSDSGQPQHF.

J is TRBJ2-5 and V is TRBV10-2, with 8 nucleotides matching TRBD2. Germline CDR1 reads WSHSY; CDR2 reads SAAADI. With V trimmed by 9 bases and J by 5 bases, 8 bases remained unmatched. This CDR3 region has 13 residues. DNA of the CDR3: TGCGCCAGTAAAGCGGGAGTTGGGGAGACCCAGTACTTC. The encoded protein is CASKAGVGETQYF.

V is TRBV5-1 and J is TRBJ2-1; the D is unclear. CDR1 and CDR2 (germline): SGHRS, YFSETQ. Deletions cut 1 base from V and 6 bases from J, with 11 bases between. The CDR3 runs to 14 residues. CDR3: CASSLQDSLNEQFF. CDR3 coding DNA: TGCGCCAGCAGCTTGCAGGATTCCCTCAATGAGCAGTTCTTC.

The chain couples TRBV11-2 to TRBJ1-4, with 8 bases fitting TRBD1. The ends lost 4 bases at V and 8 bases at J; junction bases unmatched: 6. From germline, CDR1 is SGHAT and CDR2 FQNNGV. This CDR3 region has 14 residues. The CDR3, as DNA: TGTGCCAGCAGCTGGGGGACAGGTCAGGAAAAACTGTTTTTT. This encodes CASSWGTGQEKLFF. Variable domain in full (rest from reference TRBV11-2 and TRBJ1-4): EAGVAQSPRYKIIEKRQSVAFWCNPISGHATLYWYQQILGQGPKLLIQFQNNGVVDDSQLPKDRFSAERLKGVDSTLKIQPAKLEDSAVYLCASSWGTGQEKLFFGSGTQLSVL.

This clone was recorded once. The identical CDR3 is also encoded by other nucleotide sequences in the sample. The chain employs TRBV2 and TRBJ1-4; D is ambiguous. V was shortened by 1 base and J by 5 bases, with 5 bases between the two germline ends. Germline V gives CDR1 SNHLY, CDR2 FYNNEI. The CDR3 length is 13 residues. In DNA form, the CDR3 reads TGTGCCAGCAGTGAAGATGGGAATGAAAAACTGTTTTTT. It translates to CASSEDGNEKLFF.

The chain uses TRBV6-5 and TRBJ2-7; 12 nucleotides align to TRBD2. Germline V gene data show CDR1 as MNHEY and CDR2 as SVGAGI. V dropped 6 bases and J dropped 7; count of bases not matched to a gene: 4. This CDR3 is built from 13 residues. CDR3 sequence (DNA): TGTGCCAGCAGCCAGGGACTAGCGGGTGAGCAGTACTTC. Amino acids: CASSQGLAGEQYF.